These 26 T cell receptor beta chains share one sample of origin, sequenced in a study of spatial heterogeneity in lung cancer (dated by TCRdb to the late 2010s). What the time point label conveys for this sample: blood at routine non-recurrence follow-up after resection. The library was built by means of 5' RACE. For sequencing, a NextSeq 500 was employed. TCRdb trimmed the raw reads at Q25, called clones with MiXCR and kept productive beta chains. Every CDR3 protein is listed once, alongside the most common genes and DNA of its rows. Counted in this sample were 45,000 to 50,000 distinct CDR3 sequences; roughly 12% of them appeared once. The ten largest clones take up roughly 32% of the sample. Specimen: PBMCs, collected at follow-up. These receptors were obtained from a male donor with early-stage non-small cell lung cancer.

J is TRBJ1-1 and V is TRBV2, with 10 bases lining up with TRBD1. CDR1 and CDR2 (germline): SNHLY, FYNNEI. V lost 5 bases to trimming and J lost 7 bases; unmatched junction nucleotides: 7. This CDR3 has 14 amino acids. As DNA, the CDR3 is TGTGCCAGCAGTCCTCGACAGGGGGCTATTGAAGCTTTCTTT. It yields the protein CASSPRQGAIEAFF.

This clonotype came up many times. The rearrangement links TRBV7-2 to TRBJ1-2; possibly TRBD1 for D (5 bases). V was shortened by 1 base and J by 3 bases, with 15 bases between the two germline ends. The CDR3 spans 16 residues. Germline values: CDR1 SGHTA, CDR2 FQGNSA. The CDR3 here is CASSLVQGVSHYGYTF. The CDR3 DNA reads as TGTGCCAGCAGCTTAGTTCAGGGTGTCTCCCACTATGGCTACACCTTC.

The chain uses TRBV5-4 and TRBJ2-3, with 14 bases matching TRBD2. The CDR3 is made up of 16 amino acids. With 4 bases clipped from V and 4 bases from J, the junction kept 5 bases outside the gene matches. The germline CDR1 and CDR2 sequences are SGHNT and YYREEE (reference sequence). The CDR3 DNA follows: TGTGCCAGCAGCATAAGACTAGCGGGGGGGCCAGATACGCAGTATTTT. Protein sequence: CASSIRLAGGPDTQYF.

This clonotype was recorded at least ten times. The chain carries TRBV6-1 and TRBJ2-1; perhaps TRBD1 as D (5 bases). V gave up 7 bases and J gave up 0 bases, with 10 bases separating them. The CDR3 is made up of 14 amino acids. Germline V gene lookup returns CDR1 MNHNS and CDR2 SASEGT. The CDR3 nucleotides read TGTGCCAGCACCGGCAGGGCCTCCTACAATGAGCAGTTCTTC. Its translation: CASTGRASYNEQFF.

The table lists this clonotype with many counts. The chain employs TRBV30 and TRBJ2-5; the D gene is possibly TRBD2 (5 bases). This CDR3 is built from 12 residues. Germline loops: CDR1 GTSNPN, CDR2 SVGIG (reference sequence). V lost 3 bases and J 13 bases, leaving 18 bases between the germline ends. The CDR3 bases are TGTGCCTGGAGCGCGGGCGGAACTCGAGGGTACTTC. Its translation is CAWSAGGTRGYF.

This clonotype has at least ten counts. The CDR3 DNA reads TGTGCCAGCAGTTTAGTAGTGGGACAGGGGTACAATGAGCAGTTCTTC. This gives the protein CASSLVVGQGYNEQFF. The chain recombines TRBV12-3 or TRBV12-4 with TRBJ2-1, with 10 bases that match TRBD1. This CDR3 has 16 residues. Trimming at V came to 1 base and at J to 4 bases, leaving 4 bases not matched to a gene.

This clonotype was counted only a few times. The chain is built from TRBV6-2 or TRBV6-3 and TRBJ1-5, with TRBD1 matching 11 bases. V shed 2 bases and J 7 bases; nucleotides not matched to a gene: 7. CDR3 length: 16 amino acids. The germline CDR1 and CDR2 sequences are MNHEY and SVGEGT. The DNA for the CDR3 is TGTGCCAGCAGTTACGTACAGGGACAGGGGGACCAGCCCCAGCATTTT. Translated: CASSYVQGQGDQPQHF.

This clonotype was seen repeatedly, ten times or more. The V call is TRBV9, the J call TRBJ1-4; D remains ambiguous. From germline, CDR1 is SGDLS and CDR2 YYNGEE. The length of the CDR3 is 13 residues. The V end lost 3 bases, the J end lost 0 bases, and 3 bases lay between the germline ends. In DNA, the CDR3 is TGTGCCAGCAGCGCGGCAACTAATGAAAAACTGTTTTTT. The encoded protein is CASSAATNEKLFF. Together with reference TRBV9 and TRBJ1-4, the CDR3 gives the full variable domain: DSGVTQTPKHLITATGQRVTLRCSPRSGDLSVYWYQQSLDQGLQFLIQYYNGEERAKGNILERFSAQQFPDLHSELNLSSLELGDSALYFCASSAATNEKLFFGSGTQLSVL.

This clonotype occurred many times. CDR3 protein: CASSLRLDGELFF. The CDR3 DNA is TGTGCCAGCAGCTTACGCCTAGACGGGGAGCTGTTTTTT. The rearrangement joins TRBV7-6 to TRBJ2-2; D not certain. V was trimmed by 2 bases and J by 7 bases, leaving 8 bases between them. Per the germline V gene, CDR1 is SGHVS and CDR2 is FNYEAQ. This CDR3 contains 13 residues.

On this clonotype itself: A much more abundant neighbour one base away suggests this may be a read error. The rearrangement uses TRBV6-2 or TRBV6-3 and TRBJ2-5, with D possibly matching TRBD1 (5 bases). Per germline, CDR1 MNHEY and CDR2 SVGEGT. This CDR3 is built from 13 residues. The CDR3 loop is CVTTGAPQETQYF. The CDR3 DNA sequence: TGTGTCACCACAGGAGCCCCCCAAGAGACCCAGTACTTC.

There are many counts of this clonotype. This chain links TRBV7-9 with TRBJ2-1, with D maybe TRBD1 (6 bases). Germline V lookup: CDR1 SEHNR, CDR2 FQNEAQ (reference sequence). The CDR3 covers 16 residues. V lost 3 bases and J lost 5, with 17 bases in between. The CDR3 region has the DNA TGTGCCAGCAGCTTCTCGGGACACCCGACTGACAATGAGCAGTTCTTC. It specifies CASSFSGHPTDNEQFF.

This clonotype was seen at least ten times. This chain uses TRBV20-1 with TRBJ2-7; 7 nucleotides align to TRBD1. Germline V CDR1 and CDR2: DFQATT, SNEGSKA (reference sequence). J was trimmed by 0 bases and V by 0 bases; bases with no gene match: 8. The CDR3 is made up of 16 amino acids. The CDR3 reads CSARDAATGYSYEQYF. CDR3 DNA sequence: TGCAGTGCTAGAGATGCCGCGACAGGGTACTCCTACGAGCAGTACTTC.

This rearrangement joins TRBV7-8 to TRBJ2-5, with 8 bases matching TRBD2. The CDR3 has 16 amino acids. Germline-derived CDR1 and CDR2 are SGHVS and FQNEAQ. V was pared by 8 bases and J by 3 bases, with 14 bases of the junction left unmatched. The CDR3: CASQRARGRREETQYF. The CDR3 nucleotides are TGTGCCAGCCAGCGGGCCCGCGGGAGGAGAGAAGAGACCCAGTACTTC.

A remark on this clonotype: A read error is possible here, since a much larger clone lies one base away. The chain couples TRBV6-6 to TRBJ2-1; 7 bases align to TRBD1. The CDR3 sequence is 17 residues long. Germline assignment: CDR1 MNHNY and CDR2 SVGAGI (reference sequence). The chain's CDR3 is CASSYSGLGQDYIEQFF. CDR3 in DNA: TGTGCCAGCAGTTACTCGGGCCTTGGACAGGATTACATTGAGCAGTTCTTC.

The V call is TRBV12-3 or TRBV12-4, the J call TRBJ2-7; 11 nucleotides align to TRBD2. This CDR3 has 16 residues. V was pared by 5 bases and J by 0 bases, with 6 bases of the junction left unmatched. CDR3 DNA sequence: TGTGCCAGCAGTAAAGGACTAGCGGGTTCCTCCTACGAGCAGTACTTC. This translates into CASSKGLAGSSYEQYF.

This clonotype was picked up many times. The chain couples TRBV12-3 or TRBV12-4 to TRBJ2-7; 7 bases agree with TRBD1. V was clipped by 6 bases and J by 2 bases; unmatched bases: 10. The CDR3 totals 15 residues. The CDR3 region has the DNA TGTGCCAGCAGCCGCCCCCGGACAGGTCCCTACGAGCAGTACTTC. Encoded protein: CASSRPRTGPYEQYF.

The V call is TRBV19, the J call TRBJ1-2; the D gene is possibly TRBD1 (5 bases). Trimming took off 3 bases at V and 8 bases at J, with 16 bases between the two ends. The CDR3 has 14 residues. Germline CDR1 is LNHDA and CDR2 is SQIVND (reference sequence). CDR3 nucleotide sequence: TGTGCCAGTAGTATGGGACGGTGGCCAACGGGCTACACCTTC. It specifies CASSMGRWPTGYTF.

This clonotype was picked up a small number of times. The J gene is TRBJ2-1, the V gene TRBV24-1; D may be TRBD2 (5 bases). V lost 5 bases to trimming and J lost 7 bases, with 11 bases between them. This CDR3 contains 13 residues. Germline lookup yields CDR1 KGHDR and CDR2 SFDVKD. The CDR3 sequence is CATSVPPGNEQFF. The CDR3 nucleotides are TGTGCCACCAGTGTTCCTCCGGGGAATGAGCAGTTCTTC.

This clonotype showed up many times. The V and J genes are TRBV3-1 and TRBJ1-1, with D uncertain. Trimming shortened V by 1 base and J by 0 bases, and 6 bases separated the two germline ends. Per germline, CDR1 LGHDT and CDR2 YNNKEL (reference sequence). This CDR3 is built from 14 residues. This chain's CDR3 is CASSQVGVNTEAFF. CDR3 DNA: TGTGCCAGCAGCCAAGTGGGCGTGAACACTGAAGCTTTCTTT.

This clonotype was picked up many times. The chain employs TRBV4-2 and TRBJ1-2; D not certain. Per germline, CDR1 LGHNA and CDR2 YNFKEQ. Trimming took 0 bases from V and 4 from J, leaving 9 bases between them. CDR3 length: 14 residues. DNA for the CDR3: TGTGCCAGCAGCCAAGACCGGTCCTCCTATGGCTACACCTTC. Translation: CASSQDRSSYGYTF.

J is TRBJ2-2 and V is TRBV7-9; either TRBD1 or TRBD2 may supply D (5 bases each). The germline gives CDR1 SEHNR, CDR2 FQNEAQ (reference sequence). The V gene lost 4 bases and the J gene lost 8 bases, with 14 bases spanning the gap. The CDR3 extends over 14 amino acids. The chain's CDR3 is CASSSGPLRGELFF. The CDR3 DNA follows: TGTGCCAGCAGCTCGGGACCTCTAAGAGGGGAGCTGTTTTTT.

Concerning this clonotype itself: Possible read error: a much larger clone is one base away. The chain links TRBV29-1 to TRBJ2-7; TRBD1 matches at 9 bases. J was trimmed by 2 bases and V by 7 bases; bases with no gene match: 12. The CDR3 extends over 15 amino acids. Germline CDR1 is SQVTM and CDR2 is ANQGSEA. The CDR3 DNA reads as TGCAGCGCGCACCTAGCCGGGACAGGGACCTACGAGCAGTACTTC. This encodes CSAHLAGTGTYEQYF.

The chain is built from TRBV7-3 and TRBJ2-3; D uncertain. The CDR3 is made up of 13 amino acids. The V and J ends lost 3 bases and 7 bases respectively, with 11 bases between them. Per the germline V gene, CDR1 is SGHTA and CDR2 is FQGTGA. The CDR3 protein is CASSLDRSNTQYF. CDR3 bases: TGTGCCAGCAGCTTGGACCGTTCCAATACGCAGTATTTT.

The chain links TRBV24-1 to TRBJ2-2, with D unresolved. CDR1 and CDR2 from the germline V gene are KGHDR and SFDVKD. With 5 bases removed from V and 2 bases from J, the gap between germline ends came to 5 bases. There are 13 residues in the CDR3. This CDR3 reads CATSGPNTGELFF. CDR3 coding DNA: TGTGCCACCAGTGGCCCCAACACCGGGGAGCTGTTTTTT.

Of note for this clonotype: A much more abundant neighbour one base away suggests this may be a read error. V usage is TRBV7-2 and J usage is TRBJ2-3; 14 bases are a match to TRBD2. Germline CDR1 and CDR2: SGHTA and FQGNSA. V trimming: 9 bases; J trimming: 4 bases; junction bases outside the gene matches: 9. The CDR3 runs 16 residues. The CDR3 loop is CARSRRLAGGPDTQYF. The CDR3 nucleotides read TGTGCCAGGAGCAGAAGACTAGCGGGAGGGCCAGATACGCAGTATTTT.

This clonotype was seen many times. This chain joins TRBV2 and TRBJ1-5, with a tentative D call TRBD1 (5 bases). In germline, CDR1 is SNHLY, CDR2 FYNNEI. This CDR3 comprises 16 residues. With 8 bases removed from V and 0 bases from J, the gap between germline ends came to 17 bases. The CDR3 spells CASGRQSLYSNQPQHF. The CDR3 coding sequence is TGTGCCAGCGGGCGACAGAGTCTTTATAGCAATCAGCCCCAGCATTTT.